This T cell receptor (beta chain) came from a study of radiotherapy plus CTLA-4 blockade in lung cancer. Produced via immunoSEQ multiplex PCR; TCRdb's table is partial and in-frame only. The table lists about 120,000 clones, more than 75% of them singletons. Material: peripheral blood, obtained from a patient treated with radiotherapy plus ipilimumab. This TCR was recovered from a human donor with non-small cell lung cancer that progressed on radiotherapy plus ipilimumab. Some clones in this sample may be carry-over from other donors' samples.

CDR3 in amino acids: CASSRQARGEKLFF. CDR3 coding DNA: TGTGCCAGCAGTCGACAGGCTCGTGGTGAAAAACTGTTTTTT. The rearrangement joins TRBV6-5 to TRBJ1-4; tentatively, D is TRBD1 (6 bases). The CDR3 spans 14 residues. In germline, CDR1 is MNHEY, CDR2 SVGAGI. V was trimmed by 5 bases and J by 7 bases, leaving 14 bases between them.